This TCR beta chain is from a study of shared clonotypes between healthy human individuals (dated by TCRdb to 2018 to 2020). For context, the study as a whole: A few men and two women, aged 18 to 49 years, made up the cohort. To increase sequencing depth and limit assay-specific biases, different laboratories used diverse techniques to prepare libraries and sequence TCR repertoires. Leukapheresis yielded between about 0.85 and 10 billion PBMCs per donor. To estimate repertoire size and how much clonotype sharing occurs between individuals, the study deeply sequenced the blood TCR repertoires of 4 to 6 healthy adults. Per donor, three plates each were used for CD4 naive and CD4 memory, two for CD8 naive, and one for CD8 memory.

Using the deep immunoSEQ assay, multiplex PCR amplified TCR CDR3 regions from genomic DNA. For each cell subset, the extracted genomic DNA was distributed evenly across all wells of several immunoSEQ 96-well plates, and each plate served as one replicate. For sorted subsets, each replicate PCR was loaded with roughly 190 ng genomic DNA, equivalent to roughly 30,000 T cell genomes. Purified libraries were measured with a Qubit 3.0 fluorometer, size-checked on a Bioanalyzer 2100, and measured again with the KAPA Library Quantification kit. A separate single-read 150-cycle Illumina NextSeq 550 flow cell was used to sequence each immunoSEQ 96-well plate. Turning to the authors' computational methods: Because the immunoSEQ output held only junctional sequences and lacked quality scores, the filtering could not match the filtering applied to full-length reads. Sequences were annotated with PyIR, a Python wrapper for IgBLAST v1.9, using IMGT germline references to assign V/J genes and CDR3. Reads were removed for weak V/J assignments (E-value above 1e-6), missing CDR3, stop codons, out-of-frame junctions, or ambiguous translated residues. V3J clonotypes were defined as sequences sharing an identical inferred V gene, J gene, and CDR3 amino acid sequence. Percentage overlap between repertoires was calculated by dividing the number of shared unique clonotypes by the size of the smaller repertoire. Three approaches were used to assess repertoire richness: RTK rarefaction, the Chao1 estimator, and Recon v2.1 estimates of unobserved clonotypes. OLGA was used to compute generation probabilities for all TCRbeta clonotypes that the gDNA method yielded from a few donors. The clones in this table, taken by TCRdb from immuneACCESS, are in-frame only. Not every clone is retained; where verified, under half of the shortfall comes from an unresolved V gene, and the cause of the rest is unknown. Clone size and V and J calls were adopted from that table, with D and trimming inferred from the DNA. In this sample the table shows fewer than 3 million clones, about 90% of which occur a single time. 0.3% to 0.45% of the sample lies in the top ten.

The paper as a whole reports these results and caveats: Across a few donors, roughly 5.4% of naive CD4, over 3% of naive CD8, 2.3% of memory CD4, and roughly 0.41% of memory CD8 clonotypes were shared. Because the study included only a small number of donors, the genetic and exposure-history diversity represented was limited. Clonotypes shared by all four sorted-subset donors showed higher generation probabilities than non-shared clonotypes. Sampling was limited to blood, and TCR repertoires in tissue likely differ from TCR repertoires in blood. Naive subsets generally had larger estimated clonotype richness than memory subsets. Incomplete sequencing was indicated by rarefaction of sorted-subset datasets, despite the large sequencing depth. Based on pairwise subsampling, the degree of clonotype sharing among donors was expected to be affected by sequencing depth.

The donors were healthy, HIV-negative adults who had no recently reported acute infections or vaccinations. Every donor was a Caucasian adult residing in Nashville, Tennessee, USA. CD4+ T cells were enriched by magnetic negative selection, after which naive cells were positively selected on CD45RA and the negative fraction was taken as the memory subset. Blood was obtained by leukapheresis, after which PBMCs were separated by Ficoll-Histopaque density gradient centrifugation and cryopreserved in liquid nitrogen vapor phase. Purity and quantity of every magnetically sorted T cell population were checked by analytical flow cytometry. From each sorted fraction, genomic DNA was isolated and quantified by UV absorbance on a Nanodrop 2000c. With regard to this clone: What antigen it recognizes has not been identified. Base-call qualities are not available, and no considerably larger clone is one nucleotide away.

CDR1 and CDR2 were assigned from the germline V gene as SNHLY and FYNNEI. V is shortened by 8 bases, J by 10 bases, and the region joining them spans 15 bases. Reading from cysteine to phenylalanine, the CDR3 counts 12 amino acids. Just CDR3 DNA is preserved here, 36 bases in frame from base 1. This chain is built from TRBV2 and TRBJ2-1, and TRBD2 may be the D gene, going by 5 matching bases. The specimen sequenced was naive CD4+ T cells from PBMCs. The cell subset or site label on this specimen signifies: CD45RA+ positively selected. This receptor was obtained from a man younger than 35 in good health. Some clones in this sample may be carry-over from other donors' samples. CDR3 reads: CASAGLSREQFF. The nucleotide sequence reads TGTGCCAGCGCAGGACTTTCGAGAGAGCAGTTCTTC.